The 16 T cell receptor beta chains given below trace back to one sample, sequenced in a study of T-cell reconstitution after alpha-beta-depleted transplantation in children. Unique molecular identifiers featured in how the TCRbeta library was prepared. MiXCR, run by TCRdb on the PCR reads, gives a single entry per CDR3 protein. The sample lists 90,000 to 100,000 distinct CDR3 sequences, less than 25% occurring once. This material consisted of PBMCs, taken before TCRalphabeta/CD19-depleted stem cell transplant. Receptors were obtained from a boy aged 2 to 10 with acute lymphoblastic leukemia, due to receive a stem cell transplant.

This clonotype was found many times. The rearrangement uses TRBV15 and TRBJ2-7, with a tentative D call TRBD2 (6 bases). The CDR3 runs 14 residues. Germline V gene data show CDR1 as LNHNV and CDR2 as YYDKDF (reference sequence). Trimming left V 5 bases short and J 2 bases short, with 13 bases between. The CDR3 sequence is CATSSTGGAYEQYF. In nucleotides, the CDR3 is TGTGCCACCAGCTCAACCGGAGGGGCCTACGAGCAGTACTTC.

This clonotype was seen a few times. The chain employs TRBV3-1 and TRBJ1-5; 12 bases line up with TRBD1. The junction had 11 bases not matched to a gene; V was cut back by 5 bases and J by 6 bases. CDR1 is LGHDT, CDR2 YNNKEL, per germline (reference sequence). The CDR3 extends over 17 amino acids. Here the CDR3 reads CASSYSGTGGVGQPQHF. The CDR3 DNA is TGTGCCAGCAGCTACTCCGGGACAGGGGGCGTGGGTCAGCCCCAGCATTTT.

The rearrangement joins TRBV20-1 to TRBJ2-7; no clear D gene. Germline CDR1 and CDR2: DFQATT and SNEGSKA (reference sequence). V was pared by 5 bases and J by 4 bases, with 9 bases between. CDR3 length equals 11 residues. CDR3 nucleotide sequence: TGCAGTGCTTCCCATCCTTACGAGCAGTACTTC. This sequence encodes CSASHPYEQYF.

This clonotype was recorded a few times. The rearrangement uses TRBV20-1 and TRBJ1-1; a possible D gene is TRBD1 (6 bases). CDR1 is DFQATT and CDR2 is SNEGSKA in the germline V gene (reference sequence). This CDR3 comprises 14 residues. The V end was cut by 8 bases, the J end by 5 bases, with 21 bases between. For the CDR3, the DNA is TGCAGTCCTGGTCGGGGGCGATCGGGGACTGAAGCTTTCTTT. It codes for CSPGRGRSGTEAFF.

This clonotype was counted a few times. CDR3 coding DNA: TGTGCCAGCAGTGTGTGGGATCAGCCCCAGCATTTT. It encodes CASSVWDQPQHF. The rearrangement uses TRBV6-1 and TRBJ1-5; D gene unclear. The CDR3 has 12 residues. The germline V and J ends were trimmed by 4 bases and 5 bases, with 6 bases remaining between them. Germline lookup yields CDR1 MNHNS and CDR2 SASEGT.

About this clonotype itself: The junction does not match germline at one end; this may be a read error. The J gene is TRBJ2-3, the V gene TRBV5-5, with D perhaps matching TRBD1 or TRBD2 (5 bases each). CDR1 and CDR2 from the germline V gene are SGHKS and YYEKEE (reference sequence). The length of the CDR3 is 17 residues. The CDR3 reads CASSPQHGTPRTDTKYF. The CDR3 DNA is TGTGCCAGCAGCCCACAACACGGGACGCCACGCACAGATACGAAGTATTTT.

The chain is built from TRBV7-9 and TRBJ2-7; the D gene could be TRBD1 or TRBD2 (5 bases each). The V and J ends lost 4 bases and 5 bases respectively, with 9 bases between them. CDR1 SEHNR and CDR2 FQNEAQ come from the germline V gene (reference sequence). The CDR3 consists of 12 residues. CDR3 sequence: CASSSRGDEQYF. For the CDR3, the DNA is TGTGCCAGCAGCTCCCGGGGCGACGAGCAGTACTTC.

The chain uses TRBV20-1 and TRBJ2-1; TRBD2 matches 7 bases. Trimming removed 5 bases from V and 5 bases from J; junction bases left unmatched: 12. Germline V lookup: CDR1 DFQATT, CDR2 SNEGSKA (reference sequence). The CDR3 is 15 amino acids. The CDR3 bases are TGCAGTGCTGTCCCCTTGGCGAGCGGGGACAATGAGCAGTTCTTC. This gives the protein CSAVPLASGDNEQFF.

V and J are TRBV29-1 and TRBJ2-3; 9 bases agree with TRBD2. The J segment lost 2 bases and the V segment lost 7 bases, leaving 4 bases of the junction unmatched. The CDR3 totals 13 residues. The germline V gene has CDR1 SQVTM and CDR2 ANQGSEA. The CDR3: CSERTSATDTQYF. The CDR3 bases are TGCAGCGAGAGGACTAGCGCCACAGATACGCAGTATTTT.

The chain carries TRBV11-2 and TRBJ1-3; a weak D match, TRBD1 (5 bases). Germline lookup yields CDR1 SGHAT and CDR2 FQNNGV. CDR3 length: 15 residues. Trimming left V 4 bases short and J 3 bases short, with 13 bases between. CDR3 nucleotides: TGTGCCAGCAGCTCTGACCGGGGGTATGGAAACACCATATATTTT. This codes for CASSSDRGYGNTIYF. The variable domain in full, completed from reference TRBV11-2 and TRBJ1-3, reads EAGVAQSPRYKIIEKRQSVAFWCNPISGHATLYWYQQILGQGPKLLIQFQNNGVVDDSQLPKDRFSAERLKGVDSTLKIQPAKLEDSAVYLCASSSDRGYGNTIYFGEGSWLTVV.

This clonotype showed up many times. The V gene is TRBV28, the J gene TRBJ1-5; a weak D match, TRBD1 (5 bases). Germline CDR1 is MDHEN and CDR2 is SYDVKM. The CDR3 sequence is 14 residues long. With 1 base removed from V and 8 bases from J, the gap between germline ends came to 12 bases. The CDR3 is CASSLLEGDKPQHF. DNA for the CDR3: TGTGCCAGCAGTTTATTAGAAGGGGATAAGCCCCAGCATTTT. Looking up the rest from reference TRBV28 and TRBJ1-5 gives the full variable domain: DVKVTQSSRYLVKRTGEKVFLECVQDMDHENMFWYRQDPGLGLRLIYFSYDVKMKEKGDIPEGYSVSREKKERFSLILESASTNQTSMYLCASSLLEGDKPQHFGDGTRLSIL.

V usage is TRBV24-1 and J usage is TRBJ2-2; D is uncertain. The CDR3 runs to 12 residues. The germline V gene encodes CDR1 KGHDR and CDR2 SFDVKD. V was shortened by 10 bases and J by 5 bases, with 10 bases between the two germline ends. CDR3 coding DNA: TGTGCCACGGAGTCTTGGACCGGGGAGCTGTTTTTT. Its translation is CATESWTGELFF.

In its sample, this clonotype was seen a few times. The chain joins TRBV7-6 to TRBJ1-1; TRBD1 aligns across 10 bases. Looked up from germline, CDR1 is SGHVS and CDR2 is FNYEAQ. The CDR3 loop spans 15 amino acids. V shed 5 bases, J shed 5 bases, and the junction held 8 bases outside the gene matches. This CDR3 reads CASSPRTGGVTEAFF. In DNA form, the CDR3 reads TGTGCCAGCAGCCCAAGGACAGGGGGGGTTACTGAAGCTTTCTTT. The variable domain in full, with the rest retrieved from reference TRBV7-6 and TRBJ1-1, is GAGVSQSPRYKVTKRGQDVALRCDPISGHVSLYWYRQALGQGPEFLTYFNYEAQQDKSGLPNDRFSAERPEGSISTLTIQRTEQRDSAMYRCASSPRTGGVTEAFFGQGTRLTVV.

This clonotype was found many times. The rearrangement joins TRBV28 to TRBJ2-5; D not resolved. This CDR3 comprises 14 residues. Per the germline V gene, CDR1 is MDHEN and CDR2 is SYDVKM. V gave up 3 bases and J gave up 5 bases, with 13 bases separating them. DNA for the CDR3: TGTGCCAGCAGTTTCCCCGAAGGGCGGGAGACCCAGTACTTC. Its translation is CASSFPEGRETQYF.

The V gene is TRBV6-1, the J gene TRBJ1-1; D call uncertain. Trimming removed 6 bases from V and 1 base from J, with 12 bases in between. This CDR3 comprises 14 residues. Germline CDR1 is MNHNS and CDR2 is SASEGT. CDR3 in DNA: TGTGCCAGCAGCCCAACATGGCAGAACACTGAAGCTTTCTTT. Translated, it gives CASSPTWQNTEAFF.

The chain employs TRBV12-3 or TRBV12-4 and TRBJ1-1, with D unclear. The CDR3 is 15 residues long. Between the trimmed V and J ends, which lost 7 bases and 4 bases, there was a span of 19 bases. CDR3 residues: CASIKGYRRSTEAFF. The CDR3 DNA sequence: TGTGCCAGCATCAAAGGGTACAGAAGGAGCACTGAAGCTTTCTTT.